The clone carrying this T cell receptor beta chain was counted a few times. No antigen is known for it. These data are taken from a study of identical twins. General study results and limits: Weaker excess twin sharing was observed in beta out-of-frame sequences. Beta clonotypes that were abundant in cord blood contained fewer insertions, a pattern absent from memory repertoires.

The CDR3 totals 15 residues. V shed 2 bases and J shed 6 bases, with 13 bases lying between them. Germline V gives CDR1 MNHNS, CDR2 SASEGT. TCRdb reprocessed the 5' RACE reads via MiXCR and lists one record per CDR3 protein. The sample consists of around 280,000 distinct CDR3 sequences, about 8% of them appearing once. This sample was also put to use in a study of yellow fever vaccine responses in identical twins.

The sequence was collected from a woman aged 18-29 years in good health. The gene calls are TRBV6-1 and TRBJ2-2; D uncertain. The sequencing input was memory (CD45RO+) T cells sorted from blood. The CDR3 spells CASSEPAIRAGELFF. CDR3 nucleotide sequence: TGTGCCAGCAGTGAACCGGCCATTCGGGCCGGGGAGCTGTTTTTT.